This entry lists 15 T cell receptor beta chains sequenced from one sample in a study of blood T cell repertoires in COVID-19. Libraries were prepared by immunoSEQ multiplex PCR; TCRdb keeps only in-frame clonotypes and omits some of them. Among about 200,000 clones listed, 78% were seen once. The sequenced material came from peripheral blood. The receptors stem from a woman older than 75 with active or convalescent COVID-19.

This clone turned up a few times. The chain is built from TRBV9 and TRBJ1-1; the D is unclear. The CDR3 is made up of 14 amino acids. V was trimmed by 0 bases and J by 1 base, leaving 7 bases between them. CDR1 and CDR2 from the germline V gene are SGDLS and YYNGEE. CDR3 sequence (DNA): TGTGCCAGCAGCGTAGCCCCAGGGAACACTGAAGCTTTCTTT. It translates to CASSVAPGNTEAFF.

The V gene is TRBV3-1 (or the pseudogene TRBV3-2), the J gene TRBJ1-6; D is possibly TRBD1 (5 bases). The CDR3 is 13 residues long. V was cut by 8 bases and J by 7 bases, with 12 bases left in between. Germline-derived CDR1 and CDR2 are LGHDT and YNNKEL (reference sequence). Written as DNA, the CDR3 is TGTGCCAGCCGGGGGGACTTAAATTCACCCCTCCACTTT. Its translation is CASRGDLNSPLHF.

The chain joins TRBV7-2 to TRBJ2-4; maybe TRBD1 (6 bases). The V end was cut by 4 bases, the J end by 3 bases, with 16 bases between. This CDR3 is built from 16 residues. Germline CDR1 SGHTA, CDR2 FQGNSA. The CDR3 nucleotides read TGTGCCAGCAGCTCGCCGTTTGAGGGGGACAAAAACATTCAGTACTTC. This sequence encodes CASSSPFEGDKNIQYF. The complete variable domain, with remaining parts taken from reference TRBV7-2 and TRBJ2-4, reads GAGVSQSPSNKVTEKGKDVELRCDPISGHTALYWYRQSLGQGLEFLIYFQGNSAPDKSGLPSDRFSAERTGGSVSTLTIQRTQQEDSAVYLCASSSPFEGDKNIQYFGAGTRLSVL.

The rearrangement joins TRBV6-2 or TRBV6-3 to TRBJ1-6, with 8 positions matching TRBD1. Trimming at V came to 6 bases and at J to 10 bases, leaving 11 bases not matched to a gene. The germline CDR1 and CDR2 sequences are MNHEY and SVGEGT. The CDR3 runs to 15 residues. The CDR3 DNA follows: TGTGCCAGCAGCCGATACACCCGACAGGGGTCACCCCTCCACTTT. Translated, it gives CASSRYTRQGSPLHF.

This CDR3 reads CASSLGGPNEQFF. The CDR3 region has the DNA TGCGCCAGCAGCTTGGGGGGCCCCAATGAGCAGTTCTTC. This chain links TRBV5-1 with TRBJ2-1; D possibly corresponds to TRBD1 (5 bases). The CDR3 runs to 13 residues. Germline CDR1 reads SGHRS; CDR2 reads YFSETQ. The V end was cut by 0 bases, the J end by 6 bases, with 7 bases between.

This clone was seen only once. The genes are TRBV7-2 and TRBJ2-3; weak D call: TRBD2 (6 bases). V was shortened by 0 bases and J by 0 bases, with 10 bases between the two germline ends. CDR1 is SGHTA and CDR2 is FQGNSA in the germline V gene. This CDR3 is 16 amino acids long. The CDR3 reads CASSLAGGRSTDTQYF. The CDR3 DNA sequence: TGTGCCAGCAGCTTAGCGGGGGGACGGAGCACAGATACGCAGTATTTT.

The chain has TRBV29-1 and TRBJ1-2, with D tentatively TRBD1 (5 bases). This CDR3 has 13 residues. The V end was cut by 6 bases, the J end by 4 bases, with 15 bases between. Germline V gives CDR1 SQVTM, CDR2 ANQGSEA. The DNA of the CDR3 is TGCAGCGTAGGCGACAGTCCCGGCTATGGCTACACCTTC. This translates into CSVGDSPGYGYTF.

Only a few counts were recorded for this clone. This chain uses TRBV5-1 with TRBJ2-3; D possibly corresponds to TRBD1 (6 bases). This CDR3 comprises 14 residues. Germline V gene lookup returns CDR1 SGHRS and CDR2 YFSETQ. V was cut by 4 bases and J by 1 base, with 10 bases left in between. The CDR3 bases are TGCGCCAGCAGCCAGAGACAGGGCACAGATACGCAGTATTTT. Protein product: CASSQRQGTDTQYF.

This clone has just a few counts. In nucleotides, the CDR3 is TGCGCCAGCAGCCTCGGGGCGGGGGGAACCGGGGAGCTGTTTTTT. Translating it yields CASSLGAGGTGELFF. The chain carries TRBV4-1 and TRBJ2-2, with 8 bases matching TRBD2. Trimming at V came to 4 bases and at J to 5 bases, leaving 6 bases not matched to a gene. CDR3 length equals 15 residues. Per germline, CDR1 MGHRA and CDR2 YSYEKL.

This chain connects TRBV28 to TRBJ1-1; 10 nucleotides match TRBD1. The length of the CDR3 is 16 residues. Per the germline V gene, CDR1 is MDHEN and CDR2 is SYDVKM. After removal of 7 bases from V and 10 bases from J, the junction contained 18 bases not matched to a gene. This CDR3 is CASIPSAGTGDFRAFF. CDR3 DNA sequence: TGTGCCAGCATCCCTTCCGCCGGGACAGGGGATTTTCGAGCTTTCTTT.

The genes are TRBV5-8 and TRBJ2-7; D uncertain. V lost 3 bases to trimming and J lost 4 bases, with 5 bases between them. This CDR3 contains 11 residues. In germline, CDR1 is SGHTS, CDR2 YDEGEE. The CDR3 sequence is CASSWAYEQYF. CDR3 sequence (DNA): TGTGCCAGCAGCTGGGCGTACGAGCAGTACTTC.

CDR3: CASSPTGVTNEKLFF. The CDR3 DNA sequence: TGTGCCAGCAGTCCGACAGGGGTAACTAATGAAAAACTGTTTTTT. This chain links TRBV28 with TRBJ1-4, with 8 bases aligning to TRBD1. V was pared by 5 bases and J by 1 base, with 3 bases of the junction left unmatched. The CDR3 extends over 15 amino acids. Germline CDR1 is MDHEN and CDR2 is SYDVKM.

The V and J genes are TRBV9 and TRBJ2-7, with D perhaps TRBD2 (5 bases). The CDR3 is 13 residues long. With 7 bases removed from V and 3 bases from J, the gap between germline ends came to 14 bases. Germline V gene data show CDR1 as SGDLS and CDR2 as YYNGEE. CDR3 loop: CASGRENFYEQYF. In nucleotides, the CDR3 is TGTGCCAGCGGTAGGGAGAACTTCTACGAGCAGTACTTC. Variable domain in full (rest from reference TRBV9 and TRBJ2-7): DSGVTQTPKHLITATGQRVTLRCSPRSGDLSVYWYQQSLDQGLQFLIQYYNGEERAKGNILERFSAQQFPDLHSELNLSSLELGDSALYFCASGRENFYEQYFGPGTRLTVT.

V is TRBV7-2 and J is TRBJ1-4; 10 nucleotides agree with TRBD1. J was trimmed by 7 bases and V by 0 bases; bases with no gene match: 5. From germline, CDR1 is SGHTA and CDR2 FQGNSA. This CDR3 comprises 16 residues. Written as DNA, the CDR3 is TGTGCCAGCAGCTTAGCGAGGACAGGGGGTGGTGAAAAACTGTTTTTT. Its translation is CASSLARTGGGEKLFF.

As concerns this clone: The same CDR3 can be traced to other DNA sequences in this sample. The chain carries TRBV28 and TRBJ2-3, with 8 positions matching TRBD1. CDR3 size: 16 residues. Germline trimming cut 5 bases from V and 0 bases from J; bases unmatched to any gene: 7. Germline values: CDR1 MDHEN, CDR2 SYDVKM. CDR3 region: CASSPRTGKSTDTQYF. For the CDR3, the DNA is TGTGCCAGCAGTCCCCGGACAGGGAAGAGCACAGATACGCAGTATTTT.